A single sample is the source of the 27 T cell receptor beta chains below, sequenced in a study of T cells in localized non-small cell lung cancer. The protocol was immunoSEQ multiplex PCR, while the TCRdb copy is restricted to in-frame clones and leaves out a portion. The table lists approximately 64,000 clones, roughly 88% of them singletons. The specimen comprised peripheral blood, sampled before any cancer treatment. The source is a woman aged 35 to 70 with stage I lung adenocarcinoma.

The chain uses TRBV14 and TRBJ2-2, with a weak D call TRBD1 (6 bases). CDR1 and CDR2 (germline): SGHDN, FVKESK. The ends were cut back, 4 bases at V and 0 bases at J, with 12 bases in the middle. The CDR3 loop spans 16 amino acids. This chain's CDR3 is CASSPIQGANTGELFF. The CDR3, as DNA: TGTGCCAGCAGCCCAATACAGGGAGCGAACACCGGGGAGCTGTTTTTT.

The chain joins TRBV4-2 to TRBJ2-7, with 9 bases that match TRBD2. Germline CDR1 LGHNA, CDR2 YNFKEQ. V shed 0 bases and J 5 bases; nucleotides not matched to a gene: 5. The CDR3 totals 15 residues. CDR3 coding DNA: TGTGCCAGCAGCCAAGACGGCGGGAGGGCCGACGAGCAGTACTTC. Protein sequence: CASSQDGGRADEQYF.

The J gene is TRBJ2-5, the V gene TRBV7-2; no clear D. Germline CDR1 and CDR2: SGHTA and FQGNSA. V dropped 5 bases and J dropped 0 bases, with 7 bases sitting between them. The CDR3 runs to 13 residues. The CDR3, as DNA: TGTGCCAGCAGCGTTGGACACCAAGAGACCCAGTACTTC. Its protein is CASSVGHQETQYF. The complete variable domain, with remaining parts taken from reference TRBV7-2 and TRBJ2-5, reads GAGVSQSPSNKVTEKGKDVELRCDPISGHTALYWYRQSLGQGLEFLIYFQGNSAPDKSGLPSDRFSAERTGGSVSTLTIQRTQQEDSAVYLCASSVGHQETQYFGPGTRLLVL.

The chain is built from TRBV19 and TRBJ2-2; 9 bases align to TRBD2. The CDR3 runs 18 residues. The V and J ends lost 5 bases and 0 bases, in that order; junction bases with no gene match: 10. Per the germline V gene, CDR1 is LNHDA and CDR2 is SQIVND (reference sequence). The CDR3 DNA reads as TGTGCCAGTAGTTCCTTGGGACTAGCAGAACCGAACACCGGGGAGCTGTTTTTT. It encodes CASSSLGLAEPNTGELFF.

This rearrangement joins TRBV25-1 to TRBJ2-7, with D possibly matching TRBD2 (6 bases). The germline V and J ends were trimmed by 2 bases and 2 bases, with 13 bases remaining between them. This CDR3 region has 15 residues. Germline CDR1 MGHDK, CDR2 SYGVNS. The CDR3 here is CASSEGVGGTYEQYF. DNA of the CDR3: TGTGCCAGCAGTGAAGGGGTGGGCGGGACCTACGAGCAGTACTTC.

This chain links TRBV27 with TRBJ2-1; TRBD2 matches at 11 bases. The CDR3 sequence is 16 residues long. Trimming cost V 6 bases and J 10 bases; bases outside gene matches: 14. Germline CDR1 reads MNHEY; CDR2 reads SMNVEV (reference sequence). The CDR3 protein is CASRLTSGGSTLEQFF. For the CDR3, the DNA is TGTGCCAGCAGACTTACTAGCGGGGGATCGACTTTAGAGCAGTTCTTC.

The J gene is TRBJ2-7, the V gene TRBV29-1, with a tentative D call TRBD2 (6 bases). Germline CDR1 and CDR2: SQVTM and ANQGSEA. CDR3 size: 13 residues. V was cut by 6 bases and J by 6 bases, with 18 bases left in between. CDR3 sequence (DNA): TGCAGCGTCGCGGGACTCCAAGCTGGCGAGCAGTACTTC. Residues: CSVAGLQAGEQYF.

The chain combines TRBV11-2 with TRBJ2-1; D is unresolved. The CDR3 spans 15 residues. Germline V gives CDR1 SGHAT, CDR2 FQNNGV. V was trimmed by 4 bases and J by 0 bases, leaving 10 bases between them. The CDR3 coding sequence is TGTGCCAGCAGCTCCAGCGCGAGCTCCTACAATGAGCAGTTCTTC. The encoded protein is CASSSSASSYNEQFF.

V gene TRBV29-1 combines with J gene TRBJ2-7; 8 bases match TRBD1. Germline lookup yields CDR1 SQVTM and CDR2 ANQGSEA. The CDR3 spans 16 residues. J gave up 0 bases and V 0 bases, and 7 bases lay outside the gene matches. The CDR3 here is CSVEDSAGGSSYEQYF. The DNA for the CDR3 is TGCAGCGTTGAAGATTCGGCAGGGGGCAGCTCCTACGAGCAGTACTTC.

This chain uses TRBV28 with TRBJ2-1; D may be TRBD1 (5 bases). Trimming cost V 5 bases and J 7 bases, with 9 bases left between them. Looked up from germline, CDR1 is MDHEN and CDR2 is SYDVKM. This CDR3 contains 12 residues. This chain's CDR3 is CASSAGMNEQFF. In DNA form, the CDR3 reads TGTGCCAGCAGTGCAGGGATGAATGAGCAGTTCTTC.

The chain recombines TRBV30 with TRBJ2-3; D remains ambiguous. The CDR3 has 12 residues. The germline CDR1 and CDR2 sequences are GTSNPN and SVGIG (reference sequence). The V end lost 1 base, the J end lost 5 bases, and 7 bases lay between the germline ends. As DNA, the CDR3 is TGTGCCTGGAGTGAGGGCAGAGATACGCAGTATTTT. Amino acids: CAWSEGRDTQYF.

This sequence joins TRBV7-9 and TRBJ2-3; D may be TRBD2 (6 bases). Trimming cost V 7 bases and J 2 bases, with 19 bases left between them. Germline CDR1 reads SEHNR; CDR2 reads FQNEAQ (reference sequence). The CDR3 length is 16 residues. As DNA, the CDR3 is TGTGCCAGCACCATAGGAGGGAAGCGTTACACAGATACGCAGTATTTT. Translating gives CASTIGGKRYTDTQYF. Combining the CDR3 with reference TRBV7-9 and TRBJ2-3 gives the whole variable domain DTGVSQNPRHKITKRGQNVTFRCDPISEHNRLYWYRQTLGQGPEFLTYFQNEAQLEKSRLLSDRFSAERPKGSFSTLEIQRTEQGDSAMYLCASTIGGKRYTDTQYFGPGTRLTVL.

The rearrangement joins TRBV28 to TRBJ2-4, with a weak D call TRBD2 (5 bases). The CDR3 loop spans 14 amino acids. The V gene lost 1 base and the J gene lost 6 bases, with 10 bases spanning the gap. Germline V gene data show CDR1 as MDHEN and CDR2 as SYDVKM. The CDR3: CASSLSLGRNIQYF. CDR3 coding DNA: TGTGCCAGCAGTTTATCACTAGGGAGAAACATTCAGTACTTC.

The rearrangement uses TRBV15 and TRBJ2-7; a weak D match, TRBD1 (5 bases). The CDR3 is made up of 17 amino acids. V was shortened by 6 bases and J by 0 bases, with 21 bases between the two germline ends. Germline CDR1 LNHNV, CDR2 YYDKDF (reference sequence). The DNA for the CDR3 is TGTGCCACCAGGGATCTCAGGGCGGCCCATAGCTCCTACGAGCAGTACTTC. It yields the protein CATRDLRAAHSSYEQYF.

This chain joins TRBV5-4 and TRBJ2-3, with D uncertain. Germline-derived CDR1 and CDR2 are SGHNT and YYREEE (reference sequence). The V end was cut by 0 bases, the J end by 4 bases, with 3 bases between. The CDR3 contains 12 residues. The DNA for the CDR3 is TGTGCCAGCAGCTTGGACGCAGATACGCAGTATTTT. Protein product: CASSLDADTQYF.

The chain joins TRBV25-1 to TRBJ1-1; 7 bases are a match to TRBD1. Per the germline V gene, CDR1 is MGHDK and CDR2 is SYGVNS. There are 14 residues in the CDR3. The CDR3 loop reads CARTLQGSRTEAFF. The CDR3, as DNA: TGTGCTCGCACCTTACAGGGGAGTAGGACTGAAGCTTTCTTT.

This clone was observed a few times. The rearrangement uses TRBV2 and TRBJ1-1; 9 bases agree with TRBD1. Trimming took 8 bases from V and 7 from J; bases not matched to a gene: 5. This CDR3 spans 12 amino acids. The germline gives CDR1 SNHLY, CDR2 FYNNEI. In DNA, the CDR3 is TGTGCCAGCTGCGACAGGGGGGTTGAAGCTTTCTTT. This encodes CASCDRGVEAFF.

In DNA, the CDR3 is TGTGCCAGCAGACCGGGCGGGGGGGGGATCTATGGCTACACCTTC. It translates to CASRPGGGGIYGYTF. The chain has TRBV6-6 and TRBJ1-2, with D perhaps TRBD1 (5 bases). Trimming removed 6 bases from V and 4 bases from J, with 18 bases in between. Per the germline V gene, CDR1 is MNHNY and CDR2 is SVGAGI (reference sequence). This CDR3 is built from 15 residues.

The rearrangement links TRBV10-2 to TRBJ1-1, with no clear D. The germline V and J ends were trimmed by 3 bases and 4 bases, with 15 bases remaining between them. CDR3 length: 15 residues. The germline V gene encodes CDR1 WSHSY and CDR2 SAAADI. The CDR3, as DNA: TGCGCCAGCAGTGATGGGTGGGTAGGGAGCACTGAAGCTTTCTTT. Amino acid sequence: CASSDGWVGSTEAFF.

The rearrangement joins TRBV27 to TRBJ2-1; the D gene is possibly TRBD1 (6 bases). Trimming stripped 6 bases from V and 7 bases from J, with 16 bases between. The CDR3 loop spans 14 amino acids. The germline gives CDR1 MNHEY, CDR2 SMNVEV (reference sequence). Written as DNA, the CDR3 is TGTGCCAGCAGCCCCCAGGGGCGCTGGAATGAGCAGTTCTTC. Amino acids: CASSPQGRWNEQFF.

The chain is built from TRBV6-5 and TRBJ1-2; a weak D match, TRBD1 (6 bases). V gave up 4 bases and J gave up 8 bases, with 14 bases separating them. CDR3 length equals 13 residues. CDR1 is MNHEY, CDR2 SVGAGI, per germline. CDR3: CASSLPGHQGYTF. CDR3 in DNA: TGTGCCAGCAGTTTGCCGGGACACCAGGGCTACACCTTC.

CDR3 in amino acids: CATSREGTPDNEQFF. DNA of the CDR3: TGTGCCACCAGCAGAGAAGGGACTCCAGACAATGAGCAGTTCTTC. The gene calls are TRBV15 and TRBJ2-1; D might be TRBD2 (6 bases). Looked up from germline, CDR1 is LNHNV and CDR2 is YYDKDF (reference sequence). The CDR3 extends over 15 amino acids. Trimming removed 0 bases at V and 5 bases at J, with 11 bases between.

The chain recombines TRBV29-1 with TRBJ1-2, with a possible D match to TRBD1 (5 bases). Germline CDR1 and CDR2: SQVTM and ANQGSEA. This CDR3 has 13 residues. Trimming removed 2 bases from V and 5 bases from J, with 12 bases in between. The CDR3 sequence: CSVELTARYGYTF. CDR3 sequence (DNA): TGCAGCGTTGAACTGACAGCTAGGTATGGCTACACCTTC. Full variable domain (outside the CDR3, taken from reference TRBV29-1 and TRBJ1-2): SAVISQKPSRDICQRGTSLTIQCQVDSQVTMMFWYRQQPGQSLTLIATANQGSEATYESGFVIDKFPISRPNLTFSTLTVSNMSPEDSSIYLCSVELTARYGYTFGSGTRLTVV.

This clone has only a few counts. The chain carries TRBV19 and TRBJ1-6; D is possibly TRBD1 (5 bases). V lost 4 bases and J lost 7, with 14 bases in between. The germline V gene encodes CDR1 LNHDA and CDR2 SQIVND (reference sequence). There are 15 residues in the CDR3. The CDR3 DNA sequence: TGTGCCAGTAGTAGGCAGGGCCAGAGCAATTCACCCCTCCACTTT. Amino acid sequence: CASSRQGQSNSPLHF.

The chain couples TRBV6-6 to TRBJ2-5, with 10 bases aligning to TRBD2. Germline CDR1 is MNHNY and CDR2 is SVGAGI (reference sequence). Trimming at V came to 4 bases and at J to 5 bases, leaving 7 bases not matched to a gene. This CDR3 is built from 15 residues. The CDR3 loop reads CASSWGAGGLETQYF. CDR3 DNA sequence: TGTGCCAGCAGTTGGGGAGCGGGAGGGTTGGAGACCCAGTACTTC.

The gene calls are TRBV7-8 and TRBJ2-1; tentatively, D is TRBD1 (5 bases). Trimming shortened V by 1 base and J by 0 bases, and 10 bases separated the two germline ends. This CDR3 spans 16 amino acids. Germline loops: CDR1 SGHVS, CDR2 FQNEAQ. The chain's CDR3 is CASSLGGVSSYNEQFF. The DNA of the CDR3 is TGTGCCAGCAGCTTAGGGGGCGTCAGCTCCTACAATGAGCAGTTCTTC.

The rearrangement links TRBV28 to TRBJ1-6, with D uncertain. Germline values: CDR1 MDHEN, CDR2 SYDVKM. Trimming stripped 8 bases from V and 6 bases from J, with 20 bases between. The CDR3 spans 16 residues. CDR3 DNA: TGTGCCAGCCTTGGAAGGTTGGCCGGCGGTAATTCACCCCTCCACTTT. Its translation is CASLGRLAGGNSPLHF.